These 10 T cell receptor beta chains came from one sample sequenced in a study of T cells in narcolepsy. Profiling relied on immunoSEQ multiplex PCR, and the TCRdb table lists in-frame clones only, not all of them. This sample has some 13,000 clones, with 70% to 90% found just once. Source material: CD45RA- memory CD4+ T cells from PBMCs. These receptors all stem from a human donor with narcolepsy.

The chain links TRBV5-5 to TRBJ1-1; no reliable D call. This CDR3 region has 14 residues. Trimming removed 2 bases from V and 3 bases from J, with 11 bases in between. Germline CDR1 SGHKS, CDR2 YYEKEE (reference sequence). The CDR3 coding sequence is TGTGCCAGCAGCTTATTACGGAGGGACACTGAAGCTTTCTTT. Amino acids: CASSLLRRDTEAFF.

V gene TRBV5-1 combines with J gene TRBJ2-7, with TRBD1 matching over 8 bases. CDR3 length: 14 amino acids. Germline V lookup: CDR1 SGHRS, CDR2 YFSETQ. V lost 2 bases and J lost 6; bases outside the gene matches: 7. CDR3 sequence reads: CASSFVTGALEQYF. For the CDR3, the DNA is TGCGCCAGCAGCTTCGTGACAGGGGCTCTCGAGCAGTACTTC.

The chain links TRBV4-2 to TRBJ2-1; 7 nucleotides match TRBD1. CDR3 length equals 16 residues. CDR1 LGHNA and CDR2 YNFKEQ come from the germline V gene. Unmatched junction bases numbered 10, after V lost 4 bases and J lost 4 bases. The CDR3 bases are TGTGCCAGCAGCCTTCAACAGGGACAGTCTTACAATGAGCAGTTCTTC. Translated: CASSLQQGQSYNEQFF.

V gene TRBV5-1 combines with J gene TRBJ2-1; 13 bases map to TRBD2. Germline loops: CDR1 SGHRS, CDR2 YFSETQ. The J segment lost 7 bases and the V segment lost 5 bases, leaving 6 bases of the junction unmatched. This CDR3 region has 15 residues. The CDR3 here is CASSSGLAGDNEQFF. The CDR3 region has the DNA TGCGCCAGCAGTTCCGGACTAGCGGGAGATAATGAGCAGTTCTTC.

The V gene is TRBV29-1, the J gene TRBJ2-1, with 10 bases fitting TRBD2. V lost 2 bases to trimming and J lost 9 bases; unmatched junction nucleotides: 7. Germline V gene sequence: CDR1 SQVTM, CDR2 ANQGSEA. The CDR3 totals 14 residues. CDR3 residues: CSVEPGLATGEQFF. The CDR3 nucleotides are TGCAGCGTTGAACCGGGACTAGCGACGGGTGAGCAGTTCTTC.

As to this clone: One end of the junction fails to match germline, which may point to a read error. V is TRBV2 and J is TRBJ2-7; possibly TRBD1 for D (5 bases). The CDR3 runs to 14 residues. Germline-derived CDR1 and CDR2 are SNHLY and FYNNEI. The CDR3 loop is CASNQGQLSYERYF. The CDR3 DNA sequence: TGTGCCAGCAACCAGGGCCAACTCTCCTACGAGCGGTACTTC. The entire variable domain, with the rest obtained from reference TRBV2 and TRBJ2-7, is as follows: EPEVTQTPSHQVTQMGQEVILRCVPISNHLYFYWYRQILGQKVEFLVSFYNNEISEKSEIFDDQFSVERPDGSNFTLKIRSTKLEDSAMYFCASNQGQLSYERYFGPGTRLTVT.

V is TRBV7-3 and J is TRBJ2-5; the match to TRBD2 covers 9 bases. The DNA end is more similar to TRBJ2-7, so the J call may be wrong. The CDR3 sequence is 15 residues long. CDR1 is SGHTA, CDR2 FQGTGA, per germline. CDR3 loop: CASSLNGGRDYEQYF. The CDR3 DNA reads TGTGCCAGCAGCTTAAACGGCGGGAGGGACTACGAGCAGTACTTC.

The V and J genes are TRBV10-3 and TRBJ2-7, with 9 bases matching TRBD2. The CDR3 contains 14 residues. The trim removed 5 bases at V and 2 bases at J, leaving 4 bases unmatched. Germline V gene data show CDR1 as ENHRY and CDR2 as SYGVKD. The CDR3 DNA reads TGTGCCATCAGTTTTAGCGGGAGTACCTACGAGCAGTACTTC. Amino acid sequence: CAISFSGSTYEQYF.

Comments on this clone: Other DNA sequences within the sample encode an identical CDR3. The chain couples TRBV29-1 to TRBJ2-1; 7 bases are shared with TRBD2. Trimming removed 7 bases from V and 3 bases from J; junction bases left unmatched: 12. CDR1 SQVTM and CDR2 ANQGSEA come from the germline V gene. CDR3 size: 15 residues. CDR3 sequence reads: CSGPARGTNYNEQFF. Written as DNA, the CDR3 is TGCAGCGGTCCAGCGCGGGGGACGAACTACAATGAGCAGTTCTTC.

The chain carries TRBV6-5 and TRBJ2-3; TRBD2 matches at 12 bases. The germline gives CDR1 MNHEY, CDR2 SVGAGI. The CDR3 is 16 amino acids. Trimming at V came to 4 bases and at J to 0 bases, leaving 2 bases not matched to a gene. CDR3 coding DNA: TGTGCCAGCAGTTTCGGACTAGCGGGGAGCACAGATACGCAGTATTTT. Amino acid sequence: CASSFGLAGSTDTQYF.